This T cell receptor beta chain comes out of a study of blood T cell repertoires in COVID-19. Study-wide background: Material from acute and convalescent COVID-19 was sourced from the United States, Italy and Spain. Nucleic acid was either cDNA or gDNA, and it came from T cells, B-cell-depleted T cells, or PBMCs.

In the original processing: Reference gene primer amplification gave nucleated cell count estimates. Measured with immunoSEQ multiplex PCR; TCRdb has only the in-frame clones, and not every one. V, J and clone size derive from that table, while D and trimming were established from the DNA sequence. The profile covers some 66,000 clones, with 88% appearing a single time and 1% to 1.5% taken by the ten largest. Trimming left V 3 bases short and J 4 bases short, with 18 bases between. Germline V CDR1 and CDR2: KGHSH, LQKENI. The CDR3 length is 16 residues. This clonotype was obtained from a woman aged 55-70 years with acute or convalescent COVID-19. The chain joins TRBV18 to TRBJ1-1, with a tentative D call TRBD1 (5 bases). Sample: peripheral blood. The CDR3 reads CASSPVLARGGTEAFF. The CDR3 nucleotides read TGTGCCAGCTCACCGGTTCTGGCAAGGGGTGGCACTGAAGCTTTCTTT.